This T cell receptor beta chain was retrieved from a study of human T cells and chemical hapten exposure. The CDR3 is 15 residues long. The germline CDR1 and CDR2 sequences are SGHRS and YFSETQ. To note about this clonotype: This may stem from a read error, because a much larger clone lies one nucleotide away.

The time point denotes: patch test 1, 2 weeks after DPC sensitization. Treatment in this sample: therapeutic diphenylcyclopropenone sensitization with weekly scalp DPC. It was unfractionated whole blood from which total RNA was extracted. TCRdb used MiXCR to reprocess the RACE reads, holding one entry per CDR3 protein. The sample consists of about 34,000 distinct CDR3 sequences, 5.5% to 7.5% of them appearing once. The chain uses TRBV5-1 and TRBJ2-5; TRBD2 aligns across 10 bases. The starting material was whole blood, obtained in connection with sensitization to the hapten diphenylcyclopropenone (DPC). This receptor was identified in a woman aged 30 to 39 with alopecia areata. Some clones in this sample may be carry-over from other donors' samples. The CDR3 loop reads CATSPVLAGVETQYF. The CDR3 nucleotides are TGCGCCACCAGCCCCGTGCTAGCGGGGGTAGAGACCCAGTACTTC.